What follows are 27 T cell receptor beta chains derived from one specimen sequenced in a study of blood T cell repertoires in COVID-19. Measured with immunoSEQ multiplex PCR; TCRdb has only the in-frame clones, and not every one. The table lists about 140,000 clones, around 83% of them singletons. Specimen: peripheral blood. Source of these receptors: a woman aged 55-70 years with acute or convalescent COVID-19.

This chain uses TRBV11-3 with TRBJ2-5, with a tentative D call TRBD1 (6 bases). The CDR3 is 15 amino acids. The germline V gene has CDR1 SGHNT and CDR2 YENEEA. Trimming shortened V by 3 bases and J by 7 bases, and 18 bases separated the two germline ends. The CDR3 DNA follows: TGTGCCAGCAGCTTCCAAAAGGGCAAAGGGGGGACCCAGTACTTC. It encodes CASSFQKGKGGTQYF.

This chain joins TRBV29-1 and TRBJ1-5; no clear D. Trimming pared 7 bases from V and 6 bases from J, leaving 13 bases between. CDR1 is SQVTM, CDR2 ANQGSEA, per germline. The CDR3 contains 12 residues. The CDR3 nucleotides read TGCAGCGCCGGGGATTCTGGTCAGCCCCAGCATTTT. Its protein product is CSAGDSGQPQHF.

J is TRBJ2-7 and V is TRBV27, with D unclear. Germline lookup yields CDR1 MNHEY and CDR2 SMNVEV (reference sequence). This CDR3 has 17 amino acids. V lost 6 bases, J lost 2 bases, and 23 bases lay in between. CDR3 in DNA: TGTGCCAGCAGCTTCAGGCAGGCCGCCAGAAGAACCTACGAGCAGTACTTC. Its protein product is CASSFRQAARRTYEQYF.

The chain couples TRBV11-3 to TRBJ2-5; TRBD1 aligns across 10 bases. Germline CDR1 SGHNT, CDR2 YENEEA. The CDR3 has 16 amino acids. With V trimmed by 0 bases and J by 1 base, 2 bases remained unmatched. CDR3 sequence: CASSLDWDRGQETQYF. DNA of the CDR3: TGTGCCAGCAGCTTAGACTGGGACAGGGGCCAAGAGACCCAGTACTTC.

The chain recombines TRBV5-6 with TRBJ1-1; tentatively, D is TRBD1 (5 bases). The V gene's germline CDR1 is SGHDT and CDR2 YYEEEE. The CDR3 is 14 residues long. The germline V and J ends were trimmed by 4 bases and 0 bases, with 10 bases remaining between them. The CDR3 here is CASSRGLMNTEAFF. The CDR3 bases are TGTGCCAGCAGCAGGGGACTTATGAACACTGAAGCTTTCTTT.

This chain uses TRBV14 with TRBJ2-7; TRBD2 might be the D (7 bases). Trimming left V 2 bases short and J 3 bases short, with 14 bases between. Germline V gives CDR1 SGHDN, CDR2 FVKESK. This CDR3 is built from 15 residues. The CDR3 loop reads CASSQWGGRFYEQYF. CDR3 nucleotide sequence: TGTGCCAGCAGCCAATGGGGGGGCCGGTTCTACGAGCAGTACTTC.

The gene calls are TRBV12-3 or TRBV12-4 and TRBJ2-7, with D possibly TRBD2 on 5 matching bases. The ends were cut back, 4 bases at V and 3 bases at J, with 10 bases in the middle. CDR3 size: 13 residues. The CDR3 reads CASSWASLYEQYF. CDR3 sequence (DNA): TGTGCCAGCAGTTGGGCTAGCCTCTACGAGCAGTACTTC.

Here the CDR3 DNA reads TGTGCCAGCATCCCGACTAGCGGAAGCTCCTACAATGAGCAGTTCTTC. It yields the protein CASIPTSGSSYNEQFF. The rearrangement joins TRBV11-3 to TRBJ2-1, with TRBD2 matching over 9 bases. The CDR3 contains 16 residues. CDR1 and CDR2 from the germline V gene are SGHNT and YENEEA. Unmatched junction bases numbered 7, after V lost 7 bases and J lost 0 bases.

V is TRBV9 and J is TRBJ1-1, with a weak D call TRBD1 (5 bases). The ends were cut back, 3 bases at V and 3 bases at J, with 12 bases in the middle. Per germline, CDR1 SGDLS and CDR2 YYNGEE. CDR3 length: 14 residues. DNA of the CDR3: TGTGCCAGCAGCGCCGACAGCCGTTACACTGAAGCTTTCTTT. Its translation: CASSADSRYTEAFF. The full variable domain, its missing parts supplied by reference TRBV9 and TRBJ1-1, is DSGVTQTPKHLITATGQRVTLRCSPRSGDLSVYWYQQSLDQGLQFLIQYYNGEERAKGNILERFSAQQFPDLHSELNLSSLELGDSALYFCASSADSRYTEAFFGQGTRLTVV.

This clone has just one count. The V gene is TRBV5-1, the J gene TRBJ1-4, with 10 positions matching TRBD1. After removal of 1 base from V and 8 bases from J, the junction contained 5 bases not matched to a gene. CDR3 length equals 15 residues. Germline CDR1 reads SGHRS; CDR2 reads YFSETQ. CDR3 protein: CASSLLGTGEEKLFF. The CDR3 nucleotides are TGCGCCAGCAGCTTGCTGGGGACAGGGGAGGAAAAACTGTTTTTT. The variable domain in full, completed from reference TRBV5-1 and TRBJ1-4, reads KAGVTQTPRYLIKTRGQQVTLSCSPISGHRSVSWYQQTPGQGLQFLFEYFSETQRNKGNFPGRFSGRQFSNSRSEMNVSTLELGDSALYLCASSLLGTGEEKLFFGSGTQLSVL.

Worth noting for this clone: The same CDR3 is also encoded by other DNA sequences in this sample. The V gene is TRBV9, the J gene TRBJ1-6, with D perhaps matching TRBD1 (5 bases). The CDR3 contains 15 residues. Germline CDR1 is SGDLS and CDR2 is YYNGEE. V lost 0 bases and J 7 bases, leaving 11 bases between the germline ends. CDR3 bases: TGTGCCAGCAGCGTAGGACGGGCAGGGAATTCACCCCTCCACTTT. Amino acids: CASSVGRAGNSPLHF.

The rearrangement uses TRBV5-4 and TRBJ2-5; 7 bases line up with TRBD1. The CDR3 runs 13 residues. Per the germline V gene, CDR1 is SGHNT and CDR2 is YYREEE (reference sequence). Unmatched junction bases numbered 3, after V lost 4 bases and J lost 3 bases. Here the CDR3 DNA reads TGTGCCAGCAGCCTCGACAGGGAAGAGACCCAGTACTTC. Translated, it gives CASSLDREETQYF.

The gene calls are TRBV7-9 and TRBJ2-3; TRBD2 aligns across 8 bases. V trimming: 3 bases; J trimming: 6 bases; junction bases outside the gene matches: 11. The V gene's germline CDR1 is SEHNR and CDR2 FQNEAQ (reference sequence). This CDR3 is 16 amino acids long. CDR3 in DNA: TGTGCCAGCAGCTTTGGGTCTAGCGGGTCATTCGATACGCAGTATTTT. This translates into CASSFGSSGSFDTQYF.

This chain links TRBV28 with TRBJ2-7; 7 bases match TRBD1. V dropped 2 bases and J dropped 0; count of bases not matched to a gene: 4. The CDR3 has 15 amino acids. CDR1 and CDR2 from the germline V gene are MDHEN and SYDVKM. Here the CDR3 DNA reads TGTGCCAGCAGTTTACTGGACAGGAACTCCTACGAGCAGTACTTC. Protein: CASSLLDRNSYEQYF.

The chain joins TRBV3-1 (or the pseudogene TRBV3-2) to TRBJ2-5; a weak D match, TRBD2 (6 bases). Germline V gives CDR1 LGHDT, CDR2 YNNKEL (reference sequence). The V end was cut by 2 bases, the J end by 5 bases, with 6 bases between. The CDR3 is made up of 12 amino acids. DNA of the CDR3: TGTGCCAGCAGCCAACGGGGGGAGACCCAGTACTTC. This codes for CASSQRGETQYF.

The chain has TRBV30 and TRBJ2-3; D is ambiguous. V was trimmed by 0 bases and J by 2 bases, leaving 12 bases between them. The CDR3 has 15 residues. Per germline, CDR1 GTSNPN and CDR2 SVGIG (reference sequence). This CDR3 is CAWSVLDSSTDTQYF. DNA for the CDR3: TGTGCCTGGAGTGTACTTGACTCTTCCACAGATACGCAGTATTTT.

This clone was detected only once. The chain combines TRBV7-9 with TRBJ2-1; 10 nucleotides line up with TRBD2. CDR3 length equals 18 residues. V shed 2 bases, J shed 11 bases, and the junction held 18 bases outside the gene matches. The V gene's germline CDR1 is SEHNR and CDR2 FQNEAQ (reference sequence). The CDR3 DNA reads as TGTGCCAGCAGCTTATCGGGGGATCGGGCTAGCGGGGGTCGAAAGCAGTTCTTC. Translation: CASSLSGDRASGGRKQFF.

The rearrangement links TRBV7-6 to TRBJ1-1; tentative D call: TRBD1 (5 bases). This CDR3 comprises 15 residues. CDR1 is SGHVS and CDR2 is FNYEAQ in the germline V gene. Trimming cost V 3 bases and J 0 bases, with 11 bases left between them. The CDR3 nucleotides are TGTGCCAGCAGCTTGGGACTTAAGATGAACACTGAAGCTTTCTTT. Translating it yields CASSLGLKMNTEAFF.

The chain is built from TRBV7-2 and TRBJ2-1; TRBD2 matches at 11 bases. V was pared by 5 bases and J by 4 bases, with 7 bases of the junction left unmatched. Germline loops: CDR1 SGHTA, CDR2 FQGNSA. The CDR3 length is 16 residues. The CDR3 sequence: CASSTPGTSGYNEQFF. The CDR3 nucleotides read TGTGCCAGCAGCACTCCCGGGACTAGCGGTTACAATGAGCAGTTCTTC.

V usage is TRBV6-5 and J usage is TRBJ1-6; 8 bases line up with TRBD1. The trim removed 7 bases at V and 9 bases at J, leaving 11 bases unmatched. CDR3 length: 15 amino acids. CDR1 is MNHEY and CDR2 is SVGAGI in the germline V gene. The DNA of the CDR3 is TGTGCCAGCACGGGTCCGGACAGGGTCATTTCACCCCTCCACTTT. This translates into CASTGPDRVISPLHF.

This chain links TRBV6-1 with TRBJ1-2, with D perhaps matching TRBD1 (5 bases). The CDR3 covers 13 residues. Looked up from germline, CDR1 is MNHNS and CDR2 is SASEGT. V was clipped by 5 bases and J by 3 bases, with 10 bases between them. This CDR3 reads CASSHGGDYGYTF. The CDR3 DNA reads TGTGCCAGCAGTCATGGAGGGGACTATGGCTACACCTTC.

This clone was detected only a few times. This sequence joins TRBV6-1 and TRBJ1-5; D not resolved. The CDR3 sequence is 11 residues long. V was pared by 2 bases and J by 12 bases, with 8 bases between. Per the germline V gene, CDR1 is MNHNS and CDR2 is SASEGT. The CDR3 nucleotides read TGTGCCAGCAGTGAATATGCCAGCCAGCATTTT. Protein: CASSEYASQHF.

V gene TRBV29-1 combines with J gene TRBJ2-7; tentative D call: TRBD1 (6 bases). Germline CDR1 and CDR2: SQVTM and ANQGSEA. The CDR3 contains 13 residues. Trimming left V 1 base short and J 5 bases short, with 12 bases between. In nucleotides, the CDR3 is TGCAGCGTTGAAGGGAAAGGACAGCACGAGCAGTACTTC. It codes for CSVEGKGQHEQYF.

The genes are TRBV5-1 and TRBJ2-3; the match to TRBD1 covers 7 bases. V shed 4 bases and J 2 bases; nucleotides not matched to a gene: 10. CDR3 length: 16 residues. CDR1 is SGHRS, CDR2 YFSETQ, per germline. For the CDR3, the DNA is TGCGCCAGCAGCCTTGACAGGGTTACTACCACAGATACGCAGTATTTT. Its protein product is CASSLDRVTTTDTQYF.

This chain joins TRBV16 and TRBJ1-4, with 7 bases fitting TRBD1. V shed 4 bases, J shed 1 base, and the junction held 0 bases outside the gene matches. The CDR3 loop spans 14 amino acids. Germline V CDR1 and CDR2: KGHSY, FQNENV. In DNA, the CDR3 is TGTGCCAGCAGCCGGGACAGAACTAATGAAAAACTGTTTTTT. Translating it yields CASSRDRTNEKLFF.

Ten or more counts support this clone. The chain links TRBV10-3 to TRBJ2-2; 7 nucleotides agree with TRBD1. Germline CDR1 reads ENHRY; CDR2 reads SYGVKD. After removal of 3 bases from V and 8 bases from J, the junction contained 3 bases not matched to a gene. The CDR3 is made up of 13 amino acids. CDR3 in amino acids: CAISDTDRGELFF. CDR3 DNA: TGTGCCATCAGTGACACGGACAGGGGGGAGCTGTTTTTT.

The chain is built from TRBV19 and TRBJ2-7; 7 bases fit TRBD1. The CDR3 runs to 13 residues. With 3 bases clipped from V and 5 bases from J, the junction kept 4 bases outside the gene matches. Germline CDR1 LNHDA, CDR2 SQIVND (reference sequence). This chain's CDR3 is CASSIRQGDEQYF. The CDR3 region has the DNA TGTGCCAGTAGTATTCGACAGGGTGACGAGCAGTACTTC.